This entry lists 26 T cell receptor beta chains sequenced from one sample in a study of CD8 T cells in ankylosing spondylitis. Their cognate antigens are unknown. TCRdb reprocessed the 5' RACE reads with MiXCR, giving one entry per CDR3 protein. This table has roughly 700,000 distinct CDR3 sequences, about 20% appearing once. Overall study results and limits: A TCR beta motif made of about 8 highly homologous variants seemed typical of ankylosing spondylitis blood.

The specimen was blood, either unsorted or a sorted T cell fraction (not recorded which). The receptors shown here come from a male donor with ankylosing spondylitis.

A few counts support this clonotype. CDR3 region: CASSPVASGAIYEQYF. CDR3 nucleotide sequence: TGTGCCAGCTCACCAGTGGCTAGCGGGGCTATCTACGAGCAGTACTTC. V gene TRBV18 combines with J gene TRBJ2-7; 9 nucleotides line up with TRBD2. Trimming removed 2 bases from V and 3 bases from J; junction bases left unmatched: 8. Germline CDR1 and CDR2: KGHSH and LQKENI. The CDR3 totals 16 residues.

The table lists this clonotype with a few counts. The genes are TRBV7-9 and TRBJ1-6; D is unclear. The V end was cut by 5 bases, the J end by 6 bases, with 14 bases between. The CDR3 consists of 15 residues. Per germline, CDR1 SEHNR and CDR2 FQNEAQ (reference sequence). The CDR3, as DNA: TGTGCCAGCAGCGCCCCCGGCGGGCGTAATTCACCCCTCCACTTT. Residues: CASSAPGGRNSPLHF.

The rearrangement joins TRBV18 to TRBJ2-3; D remains ambiguous. The CDR3 loop spans 14 amino acids. CDR1 and CDR2 from the germline V gene are KGHSH and LQKENI. Trimming cost V 1 base and J 6 bases, with 11 bases left between them. The CDR3 sequence is CASSPQAQRDTQYF. The CDR3 region has the DNA TGTGCCAGCTCACCACAAGCCCAACGGGATACGCAGTATTTT. Together with reference TRBV18 and TRBJ2-3, the CDR3 gives the full variable domain: NAGVMQNPRHLVRRRGQEARLRCSPMKGHSHVYWYRQLPEEGLKFMVYLQKENIIDESGMPKERFSAEFPKEGPSILRIQQVVRGDSAAYFCASSPQAQRDTQYFGPGTRLTVL.

This clonotype was picked up a small number of times. V is TRBV12-3 or TRBV12-4 and J is TRBJ2-7, with D possibly TRBD2 on 6 matching bases. The V and J ends lost 8 bases and 1 base respectively, with 12 bases between them. The CDR3 sequence is 13 residues long. The CDR3 sequence: CASRDSNSYEQYF. The CDR3 coding sequence is TGTGCCAGCCGGGACTCCAATTCCTACGAGCAGTACTTC.

This chain connects TRBV3-1 to TRBJ2-1, with 14 bases that match TRBD2. This CDR3 comprises 16 residues. Germline CDR1 is LGHDT and CDR2 is YNNKEL (reference sequence). V lost 5 bases to trimming and J lost 4 bases; unmatched junction nucleotides: 4. The CDR3 loop reads CASSSRLAGGYNEQFF. For the CDR3, the DNA is TGTGCCAGCAGCTCAAGACTAGCGGGAGGGTACAATGAGCAGTTCTTC.

The V call is TRBV19, the J call TRBJ1-2; D gene ambiguous. V was cut by 3 bases and J by 3 bases, with 8 bases left in between. The CDR3 is made up of 13 amino acids. CDR1 LNHDA and CDR2 SQIVND come from the germline V gene (reference sequence). The CDR3 region has the DNA TGTGCCAGTAGTATGAACGGGGACTATGGCTACACCTTC. Translating it yields CASSMNGDYGYTF.

The CDR3 DNA is TGTGCCACCAGCAACGAGGGGCATGGAACCGGGGAGCTGTTTTTT. Encoded protein: CATSNEGHGTGELFF. This chain links TRBV24-1 with TRBJ2-2; either TRBD1 or TRBD2 may supply D (5 bases each). The CDR3 loop spans 15 amino acids. Between the trimmed V and J ends, which lost 7 bases and 5 bases, there was a span of 16 bases. Germline V gives CDR1 KGHDR, CDR2 SFDVKD.

The chain carries TRBV27 and TRBJ2-1, with TRBD2 matching 11 bases. Losses at the gene ends were 7 bases for V and 2 bases for J; bases not matched to a gene: 7. This CDR3 is built from 16 residues. The V gene's germline CDR1 is MNHEY and CDR2 SMNVEV (reference sequence). The CDR3 DNA is TGTGCCAGCACCCCCGGGACTAGCGGAGCCTACAATGAGCAGTTCTTC. Its translation is CASTPGTSGAYNEQFF.

This clonotype was observed a few times. The V and J genes are TRBV7-8 and TRBJ2-1; perhaps TRBD1 as D (6 bases). There are 16 residues in the CDR3. V was pared by 5 bases and J by 9 bases, with 23 bases between. Germline V CDR1 and CDR2: SGHVS, FQNEAQ. The CDR3 nucleotides are TGTGCCAGCAGCCCAATACGGACAGTCGAGGATGGTGAGCAGTTCTTC. It encodes CASSPIRTVEDGEQFF.

This clonotype was detected a few times. V usage is TRBV28 and J usage is TRBJ1-5; no reliable D call. The CDR3 contains 11 residues. Germline CDR1 reads MDHEN; CDR2 reads SYDVKM. The V end lost 2 bases, the J end lost 12 bases, and 8 bases lay between the germline ends. CDR3 amino acids: CASSLDHFQHF. For the CDR3, the DNA is TGTGCCAGCAGTTTAGACCATTTCCAGCATTTT.

This clonotype has only a few counts. The chain couples TRBV20-1 to TRBJ2-7, with D perhaps given as TRBD1 or TRBD2 (6 bases each). The CDR3 length is 13 residues. Between the trimmed V and J ends, which lost 3 bases and 1 base, there was a span of 10 bases. Germline V CDR1 and CDR2: DFQATT, SNEGSKA (reference sequence). CDR3 DNA: TGCAGTGCTAGTTCGGGGGCATCCTACGAGCAGTACTTC. It is translated as CSASSGASYEQYF.

The chain recombines TRBV28 with TRBJ2-1; 7 bases agree with TRBD2. CDR1 and CDR2 (germline): MDHEN, SYDVKM. The CDR3 has 13 amino acids. V shed 8 bases and J 6 bases; nucleotides not matched to a gene: 7. The CDR3, as DNA: TGTGCCAGCCTGAAGGGAGGGCCCAATGAGCAGTTCTTC. The encoded protein is CASLKGGPNEQFF.

The chain has TRBV20-1 and TRBJ1-2; D call uncertain. Germline CDR1 and CDR2: DFQATT and SNEGSKA (reference sequence). The CDR3 has 11 amino acids. V was shortened by 3 bases and J by 8 bases, with 10 bases between the two germline ends. CDR3 in amino acids: CSASTARGYTF. The CDR3 nucleotides are TGCAGTGCTAGTACCGCGCGGGGCTACACCTTC.

The chain has TRBV12-3 or TRBV12-4 and TRBJ1-4, with TRBD1 as a possible D gene (6 bases). Between the trimmed V and J ends, which lost 6 bases and 4 bases, there was a span of 15 bases. The CDR3 spans 15 residues. CDR3 loop: CASSKRGGGNEKLFF. The CDR3 DNA reads as TGTGCCAGCAGCAAAAGAGGGGGAGGTAATGAAAAACTGTTTTTT.

The V call is TRBV6-2 or TRBV6-3, the J call TRBJ2-1; D call uncertain. The CDR3 length is 16 residues. Germline V lookup: CDR1 MNHEY, CDR2 SVGEGT. Trimming pared 3 bases from V and 3 bases from J, leaving 15 bases between. CDR3 sequence reads: CASSYRAGLGYNEQFF. CDR3 nucleotides: TGTGCCAGCAGTTATAGGGCAGGATTAGGCTACAATGAGCAGTTCTTC.

The chain recombines TRBV11-2 with TRBJ1-5; D remains unclear. V was clipped by 5 bases and J by 1 base, with 15 bases between them. The CDR3 is made up of 16 amino acids. The germline CDR1 and CDR2 sequences are SGHAT and FQNNGV. In DNA, the CDR3 is TGTGCCAGCAGCCCAGGAGACATAGGAAGCAATCAGCCCCAGCATTTT. This gives the protein CASSPGDIGSNQPQHF.

This clonotype showed up just a few times. The chain carries TRBV12-3 or TRBV12-4 and TRBJ1-2, with 8 positions matching TRBD1. This CDR3 has 14 amino acids. V lost 5 bases, J lost 8 bases, and 10 bases stayed unmatched. CDR3 DNA: TGTGCCAGCAGTACCGACAGGGGTCTTGGCGGCTACACCTTC. This codes for CASSTDRGLGGYTF.

J is TRBJ2-1 and V is TRBV7-3, with D perhaps matching TRBD2 (5 bases). This CDR3 comprises 14 residues. CDR1 is SGHTA, CDR2 FQGTGA, per germline. The V gene lost 3 bases and the J gene lost 8 bases, with 14 bases spanning the gap. The CDR3 reads CASSLGGSPDEQFF. DNA of the CDR3: TGTGCCAGCAGCTTGGGCGGGTCCCCAGATGAGCAGTTCTTC.

The V gene is TRBV5-1, the J gene TRBJ2-1; 9 nucleotides match TRBD2. Per germline, CDR1 SGHRS and CDR2 YFSETQ. Trimming cost V 4 bases and J 4 bases; bases outside gene matches: 6. This CDR3 has 15 amino acids. CDR3 DNA sequence: TGCGCCAGCAGCCCGACTAGCGGACTATACAATGAGCAGTTCTTC. Amino acid sequence: CASSPTSGLYNEQFF.

The chain uses TRBV5-1 and TRBJ2-1, with 9 bases identical to TRBD1. This CDR3 contains 14 residues. The J segment lost 6 bases and the V segment lost 6 bases, leaving 7 bases of the junction unmatched. The germline V gene encodes CDR1 SGHRS and CDR2 YFSETQ. This CDR3 reads CASKPGTGFNEQFF. The CDR3 DNA reads TGCGCCAGCAAGCCCGGGACAGGGTTCAATGAGCAGTTCTTC.

This chain links TRBV20-1 with TRBJ2-7; D ambiguous. The CDR3 loop spans 15 amino acids. The ends were cut back, 6 bases at V and 2 bases at J, with 20 bases in the middle. In germline, CDR1 is DFQATT, CDR2 SNEGSKA (reference sequence). The CDR3 loop reads CSAPLPGGFPYEQYF. Written as DNA, the CDR3 is TGCAGTGCCCCCCTCCCTGGCGGATTCCCCTACGAGCAGTACTTC.

This chain uses TRBV12-3 or TRBV12-4 with TRBJ2-7; no firm D call. V was clipped by 6 bases and J by 0 bases, with 12 bases between them. The CDR3 sequence is 14 residues long. The DNA of the CDR3 is TGTGCCAGCAGCTTGACACGCCGCTCCTACGAGCAGTACTTC. It encodes CASSLTRRSYEQYF.

This clonotype was found a few times. The CDR3 is CASSFAASSYNEQFF. CDR3 nucleotide sequence: TGTGCCAGCAGCTTTGCGGCTAGCTCCTACAATGAGCAGTTCTTC. This chain uses TRBV7-2 with TRBJ2-1; D is undetermined. The germline gives CDR1 SGHTA, CDR2 FQGNSA. With 3 bases removed from V and 0 bases from J, the gap between germline ends came to 9 bases. There are 15 residues in the CDR3.

This clonotype came up a few times. The chain uses TRBV20-1 and TRBJ2-3; D is ambiguous. This CDR3 region has 13 residues. The V end lost 4 bases, the J end lost 1 base, and 9 bases lay between the germline ends. Germline CDR1 DFQATT, CDR2 SNEGSKA (reference sequence). CDR3 amino acids: CSATKGGTDTQYF. CDR3 in DNA: TGCAGTGCTACAAAAGGAGGCACAGATACGCAGTATTTT.

The J gene is TRBJ1-1, the V gene TRBV18; D not certain. The germline V gene has CDR1 KGHSH and CDR2 LQKENI. The CDR3 loop spans 14 amino acids. Trimming took off 2 bases at V and 0 bases at J, with 7 bases between the two ends. The CDR3 loop is CASSPEQMNTEAFF. In nucleotides, the CDR3 is TGTGCCAGCTCACCAGAACAGATGAACACTGAAGCTTTCTTT.

This chain links TRBV3-1 with TRBJ2-6; D possibly corresponds to TRBD1 (6 bases). Germline CDR1 reads LGHDT; CDR2 reads YNNKEL (reference sequence). Trimming removed 0 bases at V and 0 bases at J, with 9 bases between. There are 17 residues in the CDR3. The CDR3 DNA sequence: TGTGCCAGCAGCCAAGATCGAGGGGGCTCTGGGGCCAACGTCCTGACTTTC. This gives the protein CASSQDRGGSGANVLTF.